This entry lists 13 T cell receptor beta chains sequenced from one sample in a study of cytomegalovirus exposure and HLA in healthy donors. Sequencing used immunoSEQ multiplex PCR; TCRdb keeps in-frame clones, though not all of them. Here the sample spans 150,000 to 200,000 clones, approximately 86% being singletons. Input material: PBMCs. Receptors were obtained from a woman younger than 30 in good health and CMV-seronegative.

The chain recombines TRBV9 with TRBJ2-2; 7 nucleotides align to TRBD1. The CDR3 loop spans 15 amino acids. Germline assignment: CDR1 SGDLS and CDR2 YYNGEE. The V and J ends lost 4 bases and 0 bases, in that order; junction bases with no gene match: 3. CDR3 sequence reads: CASSPQGANTGELFF. CDR3 nucleotide sequence: TGTGCCAGCAGCCCGCAGGGGGCGAACACCGGGGAGCTGTTTTTT.

The gene calls are TRBV4-1 and TRBJ2-1; weak D call: TRBD2 (6 bases). Trimming took off 0 bases at V and 2 bases at J, with 11 bases between the two ends. Germline-derived CDR1 and CDR2 are MGHRA and YSYEKL. This CDR3 is 16 amino acids long. The CDR3 spells CASSQDLGGTYNEQFF. The CDR3 DNA sequence: TGCGCCAGCAGCCAAGATCTGGGCGGGACCTACAATGAGCAGTTCTTC.

This rearrangement joins TRBV27 to TRBJ1-4, with TRBD1 matching over 7 bases. V shed 5 bases, J shed 5 bases, and the junction held 14 bases outside the gene matches. The germline gives CDR1 MNHEY, CDR2 SMNVEV (reference sequence). CDR3 size: 17 residues. CDR3 in DNA: TGTGCCAGCAGTGTAAGACAGGGCTGGCGTTCAAATGAAAAACTGTTTTTT. Its protein is CASSVRQGWRSNEKLFF.

The chain joins TRBV11-2 to TRBJ2-1; TRBD2 agrees at 8 bases. The germline CDR1 and CDR2 sequences are SGHAT and FQNNGV. CDR3 size: 14 residues. V was pared by 5 bases and J by 5 bases, with 5 bases of the junction left unmatched. CDR3 nucleotides: TGTGCCAGCAGCACACTAGCGGCCAACAATGAGCAGTTCTTC. Protein: CASSTLAANNEQFF.

Note on this clone: A clone one base away is much larger, so this may be a read error. J is TRBJ1-1 and V is TRBV4-1, with 7 bases that match TRBD1. Germline values: CDR1 MGHRA, CDR2 YSYEKL. The CDR3 covers 13 residues. V lost 2 bases, J lost 4 bases, and 1 base stayed unmatched. CDR3 region: CASSQPGGTEAFF. In DNA, the CDR3 is TGCGCCAGCAGCCAACCAGGGGGCACTGAAGCTTTCTTT.

J is TRBJ1-1 and V is TRBV11-3, with TRBD1 matching 7 bases. This CDR3 is built from 14 residues. Germline V lookup: CDR1 SGHNT, CDR2 YENEEA. V dropped 5 bases and J dropped 8; count of bases not matched to a gene: 11. CDR3 sequence reads: CASSPGSGGGEAFF. The CDR3 DNA reads TGTGCCAGCAGCCCCGGGTCGGGAGGGGGCGAAGCTTTCTTT.

This clone has only a few counts. The chain recombines TRBV5-6 with TRBJ2-7; TRBD2 aligns across 9 bases. Germline V lookup: CDR1 SGHDT, CDR2 YYEEEE. The junction had 12 bases not matched to a gene; V was cut back by 4 bases and J by 4 bases. This CDR3 is 16 amino acids long. DNA of the CDR3: TGTGCCAGCAGCCCCGAGCTGGGACTAGCTTTGTACGAGCAGTACTTC. Translating gives CASSPELGLALYEQYF.

The CDR3 protein is CAWSNRHRDDWDTF. DNA for the CDR3: TGTGCCTGGAGTAACCGTCACAGGGACGACTGGGACACCTTC. The V call is TRBV30, the J call TRBJ1-2, with a tentative D call TRBD1 (6 bases). Per germline, CDR1 GTSNPN and CDR2 SVGIG (reference sequence). V was trimmed by 2 bases and J by 12 bases, leaving 22 bases between them. The CDR3 is 14 residues long.

The chain recombines TRBV2 with TRBJ1-5; 11 bases match TRBD1. J was trimmed by 0 bases and V by 6 bases; bases with no gene match: 10. Germline V gene sequence: CDR1 SNHLY, CDR2 FYNNEI. The CDR3 has 18 amino acids. The CDR3 protein is CASSQGTGGPYSNQPQHF. Written as DNA, the CDR3 is TGTGCCAGCAGCCAGGGGACAGGGGGGCCTTATAGCAATCAGCCCCAGCATTTT.

The J gene is TRBJ2-7, the V gene TRBV9; 7 nucleotides match TRBD1. V lost 4 bases to trimming and J lost 3 bases; unmatched junction nucleotides: 7. Per germline, CDR1 SGDLS and CDR2 YYNGEE. The CDR3 extends over 14 amino acids. The CDR3 nucleotides are TGTGCCAGCAGCCCAACAGGGGTCGGCTACGAGCAGTACTTC. Translation: CASSPTGVGYEQYF.

V and J are TRBV5-6 and TRBJ1-2; D unresolved. Germline V gene lookup returns CDR1 SGHDT and CDR2 YYEEEE. The V and J ends lost 0 bases and 8 bases respectively, with 11 bases between them. CDR3 size: 13 residues. The CDR3 here is CASSLEGERGYTF. The CDR3 DNA reads TGTGCCAGCAGCTTGGAGGGAGAACGCGGCTACACCTTC. Full variable domain (rest looked up from reference TRBV5-6 and TRBJ1-2): DAGVTQSPTHLIKTRGQQVTLRCSPKSGHDTVSWYQQALGQGPQFIFQYYEEEERQRGNFPDRFSGHQFPNYSSELNVNALLLGDSALYLCASSLEGERGYTFGSGTRLTVV.

The chain couples TRBV27 to TRBJ2-2; possible D gene TRBD1, 5 bases. CDR1 and CDR2 from the germline V gene are MNHEY and SMNVEV (reference sequence). V dropped 4 bases and J dropped 7 bases, with 13 bases sitting between them. The CDR3 sequence is 14 residues long. In DNA, the CDR3 is TGTGCCAGCAGTTCTGGACAAGTCGGCGGGGAGCTGTTTTTT. It is translated as CASSSGQVGGELFF.

The chain is built from TRBV10-3 and TRBJ2-1, with 11 bases aligning to TRBD2. This CDR3 contains 18 residues. CDR1 and CDR2 (germline): ENHRY, SYGVKD. Trimming at V came to 7 bases and at J to 5 bases, leaving 16 bases not matched to a gene. This CDR3 is CAITRTMIGTSGDNEQFF. CDR3 DNA: TGTGCCATCACCAGAACCATGATAGGGACTAGCGGTGACAATGAGCAGTTCTTC.